The following is a T cell receptor (beta chain) sequence with its context. Its antigen is unidentified. Sequenced by immunoSEQ multiplex PCR; TCRdb stores in-frame clones only, minus some. The table includes tens of thousands of clones, more than 80% detected once. This specimen belongs to a study of CD4 T cells in relation to SARS-CoV-2 and coronaviruses. Study information: The restricting HLA molecule for shared crossreactive spike epitopes was mapped.

Study-level findings and limits: This crossreactivity analysis covered spike protein alone, no other viral proteins. According to naive versus memory sequencing, detected responses are memory recall, not newly primed.

The germline V gene has CDR1 MNHEY and CDR2 SVGEGT. The CDR3 runs 16 residues. V lost 0 bases to trimming and J lost 0 bases, with 6 bases between them. Unexposed donor CD4+ T cells date from 2011-2018, before the COVID-19 pandemic. V and J are TRBV6-2 or TRBV6-3 and TRBJ2-6; no reliable D call. The sequencing input was naive CD4+ T cells from PBMCs. Subset defined: naive CD4+ T cells isolated by negative enrichment. The sequence came from a human donor in good health. CDR3 DNA: TGTGCCAGCAGTTACTCGGGGTACTCTGGGGCCAACGTCCTGACTTTC. Translating it yields CASSYSGYSGANVLTF.